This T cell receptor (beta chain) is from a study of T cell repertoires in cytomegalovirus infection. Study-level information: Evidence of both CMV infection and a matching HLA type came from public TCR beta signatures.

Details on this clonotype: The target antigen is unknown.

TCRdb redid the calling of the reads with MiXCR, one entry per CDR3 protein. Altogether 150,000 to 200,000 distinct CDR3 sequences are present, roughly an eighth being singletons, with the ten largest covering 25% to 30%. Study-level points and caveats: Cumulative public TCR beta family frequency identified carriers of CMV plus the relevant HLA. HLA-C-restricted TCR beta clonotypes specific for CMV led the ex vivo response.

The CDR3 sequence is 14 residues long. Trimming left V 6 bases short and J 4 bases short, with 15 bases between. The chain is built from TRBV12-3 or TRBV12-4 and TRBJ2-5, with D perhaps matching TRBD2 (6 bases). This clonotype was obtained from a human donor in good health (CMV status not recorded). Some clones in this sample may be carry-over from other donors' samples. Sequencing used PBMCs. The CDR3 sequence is CASSLRLGAETQYF. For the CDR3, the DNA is TGTGCCAGCAGCTTGAGACTAGGCGCAGAGACCCAGTACTTC.